Shown below are 5 T cell receptor beta chains from a single sample sequenced in a study of cytomegalovirus exposure and HLA in healthy donors. PCR was performed using 60 Vbeta and 13 Jbeta primers. Assay used: immunoSEQ multiplex PCR; TCRdb lists only in-frame clones, some missing. The sample comprises roughly 120,000 clones, more than 60% of which are singletons, and roughly 10% rests with the top ten. Input material: PBMCs. All receptors come from a man aged 40-50 years in good health and CMV-seropositive.

The rearrangement joins TRBV25-1 to TRBJ2-7; 9 bases are shared with TRBD2. CDR1 and CDR2 (germline): MGHDK, SYGVNS. This CDR3 spans 17 amino acids. V shed 6 bases, J shed 3 bases, and the junction held 15 bases outside the gene matches. The CDR3 here is CASRGGVGVAGDYEQYF. The CDR3 nucleotides read TGTGCCAGCAGGGGGGGGGTTGGGGTAGCGGGGGACTACGAGCAGTACTTC.

V gene TRBV12-5 combines with J gene TRBJ2-5; 14 bases are shared with TRBD2. J gave up 5 bases and V 2 bases, and 7 bases lay outside the gene matches. This CDR3 is 17 amino acids long. Looked up from germline, CDR1 is LGHNT and CDR2 is FRNRAP. CDR3 region: CASGLRETSGGAETQYF. For the CDR3, the DNA is TGTGCTAGTGGTTTGAGAGAGACTAGCGGGGGGGCCGAGACCCAGTACTTC. Supplemented by reference TRBV12-5 and TRBJ2-5, the full variable domain reads DARVTQTPRHKVTEMGQEVTMRCQPILGHNTVFWYRQTMMQGLELLAYFRNRAPLDDSGMPKDRFSAEMPDATLATLKIQPSEPRDSAVYFCASGLRETSGGAETQYFGPGTRLLVL.

This clone was picked up a small number of times. This chain links TRBV11-2 with TRBJ2-7, with D maybe TRBD1 (6 bases). Per germline, CDR1 SGHAT and CDR2 FQNNGV. There are 14 residues in the CDR3. V was pared by 2 bases and J by 0 bases, with 8 bases between. The CDR3 region is CASSLLGGSYEQYF. The CDR3 coding sequence is TGTGCCAGCAGCTTACTAGGGGGCTCCTACGAGCAGTACTTC.

This chain uses TRBV28 with TRBJ1-2; 9 nucleotides line up with TRBD1. The CDR3 contains 14 residues. Germline CDR1 is MDHEN and CDR2 is SYDVKM. The ends lost 6 bases at V and 7 bases at J; junction bases unmatched: 9. The chain's CDR3 is CASRPARQGGGYTF. The CDR3 DNA follows: TGTGCCAGCAGGCCCGCCAGACAGGGGGGTGGCTACACCTTC.

This clone came up a few times. V and J are TRBV7-9 and TRBJ2-3; 8 bases line up with TRBD1. Trimming cost V 4 bases and J 5 bases; bases outside gene matches: 5. Germline CDR1 and CDR2: SEHNR and FQNEAQ (reference sequence). The CDR3 totals 14 residues. CDR3 nucleotide sequence: TGTGCCAGCAGCTCCCGGACAGGGTTAGATACGCAGTATTTT. Amino acid sequence: CASSSRTGLDTQYF.